This T cell receptor (beta chain) stems from a study of cytomegalovirus exposure and HLA in healthy donors. Overall study findings and caveats: Reportedly, fewer N-insertions than the approximately 700-donor mean appeared in an Asian-associated ancestry cluster in a later analysis. Reportedly, cytomegalovirus status was diagnosed with high sensitivity and specificity. The authors reported that TCR beta sequences could predict HLA-A and HLA-B alleles. These predictions were accurate for most subjects in the first cohort. The study designated fewer than 200 TCR beta chains cytomegalovirus-associated.

The PCR had 60 Vbeta and 13 Jbeta primers. Profiling relied on immunoSEQ multiplex PCR, and the TCRdb table lists in-frame clones only, not all of them. The table shows about 100,000 clones, with around 81% occurring only once. The CDR3 is 15 residues long. The V end was cut by 5 bases, the J end by 9 bases, with 19 bases between. The V gene's germline CDR1 is MNHEY and CDR2 SMNVEV (reference sequence). In the case of this clone: Its specificity is not known.

The chain uses TRBV27 and TRBJ2-2; possibly TRBD1 for D (6 bases). Sequencing was carried out using PBMCs. This TCR was recovered from a man aged 35-49 years in good health and CMV-seropositive. This CDR3 is CASSGFGGAVRELFF. DNA for the CDR3: TGTGCCAGCAGTGGCTTTGGGGGCGCAGTCCGGGAGCTGTTTTTT.